These T cell receptor beta chains were read from a single sample in a study of early T cells in non-severe SARS-CoV-2 infection. TCRdb re-analysed the 5' RACE reads in MiXCR, keeping a single row per CDR3 protein. The repertoire holds fewer than 110,000 distinct CDR3 sequences, with roughly 10% as singletons. The sequencing sample was made of whole blood. The receptors were sampled from an adult who was a healthcare worker with PCR-confirmed SARS-CoV-2 infection or an uninfected control (not recorded which). The CDR3 runs from the conserved cysteine through the conserved F or W. The D gene is left open where the match is weak. Clone size is stated in some rows and not others, as once, few, many or a class when expanded.

CDR3 protein: CASSPDESGRISSYNEQFF
CDR3 DNA: TGCGCCAGCAGCCCTGATGAGAGCGGGAGGATCAGCTCCTACAATGAGCAGTTCTTC
D gene: TRBD2
clone size: -
J gene: TRBJ2-1
V gene: TRBV4-3

CDR3 protein: CASSQRQGGTEAFF
CDR3 DNA: TGTGCCAGCAGCCAACGACAGGGAGGCACTGAAGCTTTCTTT
D gene: TRBD1
clone size: few
J gene: TRBJ1-1
V gene: TRBV7-6

CDR3 protein: CASSYRDAAFYEQYF
CDR3 DNA: TGTGCCAGCAGTTACCGGGACGCAGCATTTTACGAGCAGTACTTC
D gene: -
clone size: few
J gene: TRBJ2-7
V gene: TRBV27

CDR3 protein: CASSSIGTSAETQYF
CDR3 DNA: TGCGCCAGCAGCTCAATAGGGACTAGCGCTGAGACCCAGTACTTC
D gene: TRBD2
clone size: -
J gene: TRBJ2-5
V gene: TRBV5-1

CDR3 protein: CASSLGRGHNEQFF
CDR3 DNA: TGTGCCAGCAGTTTAGGTAGGGGCCACAATGAGCAGTTCTTC
D gene: -
clone size: many
J gene: TRBJ2-1
V gene: TRBV12-3/TRBV12-4

CDR3 protein: CSASTGSVEQYF
CDR3 DNA: TGCAGTGCTAGCACAGGGAGTGTCGAGCAGTACTTC
D gene: -
clone size: -
J gene: TRBJ2-7
V gene: TRBV20-1

CDR3 protein: CSVPTPTGPNYGYTF
CDR3 DNA: TGCAGCGTCCCTACCCCGACAGGGCCGAACTATGGCTACACCTTC
D gene: TRBD1
clone size: -
J gene: TRBJ1-2
V gene: TRBV29-1

CDR3 protein: CASSQFPLQPQHF
CDR3 DNA: TGCGCCAGCAGCCAATTTCCTCTGCAGCCCCAGCATTTT
D gene: -
clone size: -
J gene: TRBJ1-5
V gene: TRBV4-1

CDR3 protein: CASKGSGTGGYTF
CDR3 DNA: TGTGCCAGCAAGGGGTCAGGGACCGGTGGCTACACCTTC
D gene: -
clone size: many
J gene: TRBJ1-2
V gene: TRBV12-3/TRBV12-4

CDR3 protein: CASSRSTGQVSPLHF
CDR3 DNA: TGTGCCAGCAGCCGATCGACAGGGCAGGTTTCACCCCTCCACTTT
D gene: TRBD1
clone size: few
J gene: TRBJ1-6
V gene: TRBV6-5

CDR3 protein: CASSQDWGRTDTQYF
CDR3 DNA: TGCGCCAGCAGCCAAGATTGGGGGCGTACAGATACGCAGTATTTT
D gene: -
clone size: -
J gene: TRBJ2-3
V gene: TRBV4-3

CDR3 protein: CASSIGLAGGPRNEQFF
CDR3 DNA: TGTGCCAGCAGTATAGGACTAGCGGGAGGGCCTAGGAATGAGCAGTTCTTC
D gene: TRBD2
clone size: many
J gene: TRBJ2-1
V gene: TRBV2

CDR3 protein: CASSPSSGRAQELFF
CDR3 DNA: TGTGCCAGCAGCCCCTCTAGCGGGAGGGCCCAGGAGCTGTTTTTT
D gene: -
clone size: -
J gene: TRBJ2-2
V gene: TRBV3-2

CDR3 protein: CASSLGASNEQFF
CDR3 DNA: TGTGCCAGCTCATTGGGCGCTTCAAATGAGCAGTTCTTC
D gene: -
clone size: few
J gene: TRBJ2-1
V gene: TRBV18

CDR3 protein: CASTGGLGDEQYF
CDR3 DNA: TGTGCCAGCACGGGGGGGCTCGGAGACGAGCAGTACTTC
D gene: TRBD2
clone size: -
J gene: TRBJ2-7
V gene: TRBV6-2/TRBV6-3

CDR3 protein: CASSQRQGEGNQPQHF
CDR3 DNA: TGTGCCAGCAGCCAGAGACAGGGGGAGGGGAATCAGCCCCAGCATTTT
D gene: TRBD1
clone size: many
J gene: TRBJ1-5
V gene: TRBV6-2/TRBV6-3

CDR3 protein: CASSPPQSNNEQFF
CDR3 DNA: TGTGCCAGCAGCCCACCGCAGAGCAACAATGAGCAGTTCTTC
D gene: -
clone size: many
J gene: TRBJ2-1
V gene: TRBV9

CDR3 protein: CSARSTLNEQFF
CDR3 DNA: TGCAGTGCTCGAAGCACCCTTAATGAGCAGTTCTTC
D gene: -
clone size: many
J gene: TRBJ2-1
V gene: TRBV20-1

CDR3 protein: CATPLFSDEQFF
CDR3 DNA: TGTGCCACCCCGTTATTTAGCGATGAGCAGTTCTTC
D gene: -
clone size: -
J gene: TRBJ2-1
V gene: TRBV19

CDR3 protein: CASAATSSGPSSYNEQFF
CDR3 DNA: TGTGCCAGCGCCGCGACCTCTAGCGGGCCTAGCTCCTACAATGAGCAGTTCTTC
D gene: TRBD2
clone size: -
J gene: TRBJ2-1
V gene: TRBV6-6

CDR3 protein: CSPGLAGGQETQYF
CDR3 DNA: TGCAGTCCCGGGTTAGCGGGAGGCCAAGAGACCCAGTACTTC
D gene: TRBD2
clone size: many
J gene: TRBJ2-5
V gene: TRBV20-1

CDR3 protein: CASSPLQNEQFF
CDR3 DNA: TGTGCCAGCAGCCCACTCCAGAATGAGCAGTTCTTC
D gene: -
clone size: few
J gene: TRBJ2-1
V gene: TRBV5-6

CDR3 protein: CSAGADSYEQYF
CDR3 DNA: TGCAGCGCCGGGGCAGACTCCTACGAGCAGTACTTC
D gene: -
clone size: many
J gene: TRBJ2-7
V gene: TRBV29-1

CDR3 protein: CASSHMGQTFSNYGYTF
CDR3 DNA: TGTGCCAGCAGCCACATGGGACAGACTTTCTCTAACTATGGCTACACCTTC
D gene: TRBD1
clone size: few
J gene: TRBJ1-2
V gene: TRBV3-1

CDR3 protein: CASSFLRAGNTIYF
CDR3 DNA: TGTGCCAGCAGTTTTTTGCGCGCTGGAAACACCATATATTTT
D gene: -
clone size: -
J gene: TRBJ1-3
V gene: TRBV28

CDR3 protein: CASSLSALAPSQSSYNEQFF
CDR3 DNA: TGTGCCAGCTCACTCTCGGCCCTAGCGCCTAGCCAAAGCTCCTACAATGAGCAGTTCTTC
D gene: -
clone size: many
J gene: TRBJ2-1
V gene: TRBV18

CDR3 protein: CASSLAAETGELFF
CDR3 DNA: TGTGCCAGCAGCTTAGCGGCCGAAACCGGGGAGCTGTTTTTT
D gene: -
clone size: many
J gene: TRBJ2-2
V gene: TRBV7-9

CDR3 protein: CASSWLAGGSYEQYF
CDR3 DNA: TGTGCCAGCAGCTGGTTAGCGGGAGGATCGTACGAGCAGTACTTC
D gene: TRBD2
clone size: -
J gene: TRBJ2-7
V gene: TRBV5-6

CDR3 protein: CASSQYGGPGANVLTF
CDR3 DNA: TGTGCCAGCAGTCAATACGGGGGCCCTGGGGCCAACGTCCTGACTTTC
D gene: -
clone size: many
J gene: TRBJ2-6
V gene: TRBV28

CDR3 protein: CASSRLVGEQYF
CDR3 DNA: TGTGCCAGCAGTAGACTAGTTGGCGAGCAGTACTTC
D gene: -
clone size: many
J gene: TRBJ2-7
V gene: TRBV6-2/TRBV6-3

CDR3 protein: CASSLILQREFNEQFF
CDR3 DNA: TGTGCCAGCAGTTTAATCCTCCAGCGGGAGTTCAATGAGCAGTTCTTC
D gene: TRBD2
clone size: -
J gene: TRBJ2-1
V gene: TRBV12-3/TRBV12-4

CDR3 protein: CASSYGAGIAYEQYF
CDR3 DNA: TGTGCCAGCAGCTACGGGGCGGGAATCGCGTACGAGCAGTACTTC
D gene: -
clone size: -
J gene: TRBJ2-7
V gene: TRBV7-8

CDR3 protein: CSARHGTTYEQYF
CDR3 DNA: TGCAGTGCTAGACACGGGACTACTTACGAGCAGTACTTC
D gene: TRBD2
clone size: -
J gene: TRBJ2-7
V gene: TRBV20-1

CDR3 protein: CASSEGQGREKLFF
CDR3 DNA: TGTGCCAGCAGTGAGGGACAGGGACGAGAAAAACTGTTTTTT
D gene: TRBD1
clone size: -
J gene: TRBJ1-4
V gene: TRBV25-1

CDR3 protein: CASSSTVERRKLFF
CDR3 DNA: TGTGCCAGCAGTTCGACAGTTGAAAGGCGAAAACTGTTTTTT
D gene: -
clone size: many
J gene: TRBJ1-4
V gene: TRBV2

CDR3 protein: CASSGAGQGFDEQYF
CDR3 DNA: TGTGCCAGCAGTGGGGCGGGACAGGGTTTCGACGAGCAGTACTTC
D gene: TRBD1
clone size: -
J gene: TRBJ2-7
V gene: TRBV2

CDR3 protein: CASSSGASGVTDTQYF
CDR3 DNA: TGTGCCAGCAGTTCGGGGGCTAGCGGGGTGACAGATACGCAGTATTTT
D gene: TRBD2
clone size: many
J gene: TRBJ2-3
V gene: TRBV27

CDR3 protein: CASSNRLAGPNEQFF
CDR3 DNA: TGTGCCAGCAGCAACCGACTAGCGGGCCCCAATGAGCAGTTCTTC
D gene: TRBD2
clone size: -
J gene: TRBJ2-1
V gene: TRBV11-2

CDR3 protein: CASSQDGDGANVLTF
CDR3 DNA: TGTGCCAGCAGCCAAGATGGAGACGGGGCCAACGTCCTGACTTTC
D gene: -
clone size: -
J gene: TRBJ2-6
V gene: TRBV4-2

CDR3 protein: CASSRITDTQYF
CDR3 DNA: TGTGCCAGCAGCCGCATCACAGATACGCAGTATTTT
D gene: -
clone size: -
J gene: TRBJ2-3
V gene: TRBV12-3/TRBV12-4

CDR3 protein: CSVEDRLAGGGSYNEQFF
CDR3 DNA: TGCAGCGTTGAAGATCGGCTAGCGGGAGGAGGCTCCTACAATGAGCAGTTCTTC
D gene: TRBD2
clone size: many
J gene: TRBJ2-1
V gene: TRBV29-1

CDR3 protein: CASRARARESNEQFF
CDR3 DNA: TGTGCCAGCAGGGCTCGGGCTCGTGAGAGCAATGAGCAGTTCTTC
D gene: -
clone size: -
J gene: TRBJ2-1
V gene: TRBV27

CDR3 protein: CASSRDRASYEQYF
CDR3 DNA: TGTGCCAGCAGTAGGGACAGGGCCTCCTACGAGCAGTACTTC
D gene: TRBD1
clone size: many
J gene: TRBJ2-7
V gene: TRBV7-6

CDR3 protein: CASSLASGGYTEAFF
CDR3 DNA: TGCGCCAGCAGCTTGGCTTCGGGGGGCTACACTGAAGCTTTCTTT
D gene: -
clone size: many
J gene: TRBJ1-1
V gene: TRBV5-1

CDR3 protein: CSARGSRGSENIQYF
CDR3 DNA: TGCAGTGCTAGAGGGAGTCGCGGCAGTGAAAACATTCAGTACTTC
D gene: -
clone size: few
J gene: TRBJ2-4
V gene: TRBV20-1

CDR3 protein: CASSSGTRGNTGELFF
CDR3 DNA: TGTGCCAGTTCATCCGGGACGCGGGGAAACACCGGGGAGCTGTTTTTT
D gene: -
clone size: many
J gene: TRBJ2-2
V gene: TRBV11-2

CDR3 protein: CASSVAGNTEAFF
CDR3 DNA: TGTGCCAGCAGCGTAGCTGGGAACACTGAAGCTTTCTTT
D gene: -
clone size: many
J gene: TRBJ1-1
V gene: TRBV9